This TCR beta chain is from a study of blood T cell repertoires in COVID-19. Study-wide background: Donors in the United States, Italy and Spain gave samples during acute or convalescent COVID-19.

How the authors handled the data: Amplified reference gene primers provided the basis for estimating nucleated cell counts. TCRdb's table, derived via immunoSEQ multiplex PCR, lists solely in-frame clones and lacks some. That table supplies the V and J calls and clone size; D and trimming were determined from the DNA. The sample has approximately 390,000 clones, approximately 87% seen once. The germline gives CDR1 MNHEY, CDR2 SMNVEV (reference sequence). Trimming pared 0 bases from V and 5 bases from J, leaving 10 bases between. The CDR3 covers 14 residues. One Seattle source followed patients from active infection through their disease course. A single count supports this clone.

The clonotype comes from an older woman with COVID-19, enrolled during active disease. The rearrangement links TRBV27 to TRBJ1-2; no definite D call. The material sequenced was peripheral blood. The CDR3 spells CASSLSVESYGYTF. In nucleotides, the CDR3 is TGTGCCAGCAGTTTATCGGTCGAGTCATATGGCTACACCTTC.